Below, 25 T cell receptor beta chains from the same sample are listed, as sequenced in a study of cytomegalovirus exposure and HLA in healthy donors. Amplification used 60 Vbeta primers and 13 Jbeta primers. Libraries were prepared by immunoSEQ multiplex PCR; TCRdb keeps only in-frame clonotypes and omits some of them. The sample has about 53,000 clones. Sequenced sample: PBMCs. These receptor sequences come from a woman younger than 30 in good health and CMV-seronegative.

The chain joins TRBV4-2 to TRBJ2-1, with 9 bases matching TRBD2. The ends lost 5 bases at V and 7 bases at J; junction bases unmatched: 9. CDR1 LGHNA and CDR2 YNFKEQ come from the germline V gene. The CDR3 is 15 amino acids. The CDR3 region has the DNA TGTGCCAGCAGCTATCTGGCGGGGGGGCTTAATGAGCAGTTCTTC. Its translation is CASSYLAGGLNEQFF.

This chain uses TRBV5-1 with TRBJ1-1; 8 bases map to TRBD1. The germline gives CDR1 SGHRS, CDR2 YFSETQ. The CDR3 is 14 amino acids. The ends lost 4 bases at V and 7 bases at J; junction bases unmatched: 9. Here the CDR3 reads CASSHGQGAGEAFF. In DNA form, the CDR3 reads TGCGCCAGCAGCCATGGCCAGGGGGCTGGTGAAGCTTTCTTT.

The rearrangement links TRBV11-3 to TRBJ1-3; D is undetermined. The germline V gene has CDR1 SGHNT and CDR2 YENEEA. Trimming pared 3 bases from V and 2 bases from J, leaving 11 bases between. CDR3 length: 15 residues. CDR3 residues: CASSFYSGTGNTIYF. As DNA, the CDR3 is TGTGCCAGCAGCTTTTATAGTGGTACTGGAAACACCATATATTTT.

The genes are TRBV6-5 and TRBJ1-2; D might be TRBD1 (6 bases). The CDR3 sequence is 14 residues long. From germline, CDR1 is MNHEY and CDR2 SVGAGI. The V and J ends lost 4 bases and 5 bases respectively, with 14 bases between them. The CDR3 bases are TGTGCCAGCAGTTCCTCGGACAGCCTATATGGCTACACCTTC. Protein sequence: CASSSSDSLYGYTF.

The J gene is TRBJ1-4, the V gene TRBV5-5; D perhaps matches TRBD1 (6 bases). Germline CDR1 is SGHKS and CDR2 is YYEKEE (reference sequence). This CDR3 region has 14 residues. The V and J ends lost 6 bases and 7 bases respectively, with 16 bases between them. The CDR3 spells CASKIGTHSEKLFF. The DNA of the CDR3 is TGTGCCAGCAAAATCGGGACACATAGTGAAAAACTGTTTTTT.

The rearrangement links TRBV2 to TRBJ1-1; D gene unclear. This CDR3 comprises 13 residues. Germline-derived CDR1 and CDR2 are SNHLY and FYNNEI. Trimming cost V 4 bases and J 1 base, with 7 bases left between them. CDR3 in DNA: TGTGCCAGCAGTGTGTACAGGAACACTGAAGCTTTCTTT. It encodes CASSVYRNTEAFF.

This CDR3 is CASTGTPGNTIYF. CDR3 bases: TGTGCCAGCACAGGGACTCCTGGAAACACCATATATTTT. The genes are TRBV9 and TRBJ1-3; maybe TRBD1 (5 bases). The V and J ends lost 6 bases and 2 bases respectively, with 9 bases between them. Germline loops: CDR1 SGDLS, CDR2 YYNGEE. CDR3 length equals 13 residues.

The chain is built from TRBV6-5 and TRBJ2-7, with D possibly matching TRBD2 (6 bases). Trimming took 7 bases from V and 4 from J, leaving 17 bases between them. The CDR3 runs 14 residues. CDR1 is MNHEY and CDR2 is SVGAGI in the germline V gene. The CDR3 DNA reads TGTGCCAGCATGCGGGATTCAGTGGCTTACGAGCAGTACTTC. Translation: CASMRDSVAYEQYF.

This chain connects TRBV7-9 to TRBJ1-2, with 11 bases identical to TRBD1. V lost 5 bases and J lost 6; bases outside the gene matches: 8. CDR1 and CDR2 from the germline V gene are SEHNR and FQNEAQ (reference sequence). This CDR3 is 15 amino acids long. CDR3 DNA sequence: TGTGCCAGCAGCAACCCGGGACAGGGGGTAGATGGCTACACCTTC. Its translation is CASSNPGQGVDGYTF.

The chain combines TRBV6-1 with TRBJ2-5; tentatively, D is TRBD1 (6 bases). Looked up from germline, CDR1 is MNHNS and CDR2 is SASEGT. V lost 8 bases and J 5 bases, leaving 12 bases between the germline ends. This CDR3 spans 12 amino acids. The CDR3 here is CASAGDSETQYF. Here the CDR3 DNA reads TGTGCCAGCGCAGGGGATTCCGAGACCCAGTACTTC.

J is TRBJ2-5 and V is TRBV5-4; weak D call: TRBD1 (5 bases). Germline V lookup: CDR1 SGHNT, CDR2 YYREEE (reference sequence). The CDR3 has 15 residues. V lost 0 bases and J lost 1, with 10 bases in between. CDR3 protein: CASSLEAGLQETQYF. The CDR3 nucleotides read TGTGCCAGCAGCTTGGAAGCAGGGCTCCAAGAGACCCAGTACTTC.

The genes are TRBV10-2 and TRBJ2-1; no reliable D call. The CDR3 totals 12 residues. Trimming removed 3 bases at V and 7 bases at J, with 7 bases between. Germline CDR1 reads WSHSY; CDR2 reads SAAADI. The CDR3 spells CASSDPGNEQFF. CDR3 DNA sequence: TGCGCCAGCAGTGATCCAGGAAATGAGCAGTTCTTC.

Comment on this clone: One end of the junction varies from germline; a read error may be responsible. The chain uses TRBV14 and TRBJ2-5, with D unresolved. The CDR3 consists of 10 residues. Per the germline V gene, CDR1 is SGHDN and CDR2 is FVKESK. CDR3: CASSQDLLNF. CDR3 nucleotide sequence: TGTGCCAGCAGCCAAGATCTTTTAAACTTC.

The rearrangement uses TRBV5-8 and TRBJ1-2; D is undetermined. The CDR3 is made up of 14 amino acids. CDR1 is SGHTS and CDR2 is YDEGEE in the germline V gene. Deletions cut 4 bases from V and 0 bases from J, with 10 bases between. CDR3 sequence reads: CASSRPGPNYGYTF. CDR3 sequence (DNA): TGTGCCAGCAGCCGTCCAGGTCCTAACTATGGCTACACCTTC.

The chain combines TRBV18 with TRBJ1-4, with TRBD1 matching 7 bases. V lost 1 base and J lost 7; bases outside the gene matches: 6. Germline lookup yields CDR1 KGHSH and CDR2 LQKENI. This CDR3 has 15 amino acids. The CDR3 is CASSPLGRGSEKLFF. In DNA, the CDR3 is TGTGCCAGCTCACCACTGGGCAGGGGGAGTGAAAAACTGTTTTTT.

The chain combines TRBV6-4 with TRBJ2-2; D is undetermined. The CDR3 totals 13 residues. V lost 0 bases, J lost 6 bases, and 5 bases lay in between. Germline values: CDR1 MRHNA, CDR2 SNTAGT. The CDR3 nucleotides are TGTGCCAGCAGTGACTCGGCGGCCGGGGAGCTGTTTTTT. Translated: CASSDSAAGELFF.

This chain links TRBV18 with TRBJ1-1, with 9 bases that match TRBD1. This CDR3 has 16 residues. V dropped 2 bases and J dropped 5; count of bases not matched to a gene: 9. The germline gives CDR1 KGHSH, CDR2 LQKENI. CDR3 DNA sequence: TGTGCCAGCTCACCATTGGGGACAGGGACGGGGACTGAAGCTTTCTTT. Its translation: CASSPLGTGTGTEAFF. Drawing the rest from reference TRBV18 and TRBJ1-1, the complete variable domain is NAGVMQNPRHLVRRRGQEARLRCSPMKGHSHVYWYRQLPEEGLKFMVYLQKENIIDESGMPKERFSAEFPKEGPSILRIQQVVRGDSAAYFCASSPLGTGTGTEAFFGQGTRLTVV.

The CDR3 loop reads CASSYNGGPETQYF. Here the CDR3 DNA reads TGTGCCAGCAGTTACAACGGAGGGCCAGAGACCCAGTACTTC. V and J are TRBV2 and TRBJ2-5; TRBD2 might be the D (6 bases). The V gene's germline CDR1 is SNHLY and CDR2 FYNNEI. Trimming stripped 5 bases from V and 4 bases from J, with 14 bases between. The CDR3 runs to 14 residues.

The chain is built from TRBV29-1 and TRBJ1-2; D gene ambiguous. This CDR3 has 11 amino acids. In germline, CDR1 is SQVTM, CDR2 ANQGSEA. The V and J ends lost 7 bases and 2 bases respectively, with 8 bases between them. CDR3 nucleotide sequence: TGCAGCGACACGGGAAACTATGGCTACACCTTC. Translating it yields CSDTGNYGYTF.

The chain combines TRBV7-2 with TRBJ1-5, with D perhaps matching TRBD1 (6 bases). V was pared by 5 bases and J by 3 bases, with 17 bases between. CDR3 length: 16 amino acids. Germline CDR1 and CDR2: SGHTA and FQGNSA. The CDR3 coding sequence is TGTGCCAGCAGCACACAGGGTAATTCGCTCAATCAGCCCCAGCATTTT. Translated, it gives CASSTQGNSLNQPQHF. Combining the CDR3 with reference TRBV7-2 and TRBJ1-5 gives the whole variable domain GAGVSQSPSNKVTEKGKDVELRCDPISGHTALYWYRQSLGQGLEFLIYFQGNSAPDKSGLPSDRFSAERTGGSVSTLTIQRTQQEDSAVYLCASSTQGNSLNQPQHFGDGTRLSIL.

Details on this clone: At one boundary the junction diverges from the germline segment, which might be a read error. The rearrangement joins TRBV18 to TRBJ2-5; D remains unclear. There are 14 residues in the CDR3. CDR1 is KGHSH, CDR2 LQKENI, per germline. The CDR3 DNA reads as TGTGCCAGCTCACCACCGTCTGCTTCGGAGAACCAGTACTTC. Amino acid sequence: CASSPPSASENQYF.

V gene TRBV29-1 combines with J gene TRBJ2-7; 8 bases line up with TRBD2. The CDR3 totals 13 residues. From germline, CDR1 is SQVTM and CDR2 ANQGSEA. Unmatched junction bases numbered 6, after V lost 6 bases and J lost 2 bases. The CDR3 DNA sequence: TGCAGCGTGAATAGCGGGGTAGCCTACGAGCAGTACTTC. Protein: CSVNSGVAYEQYF.

V gene TRBV5-1 combines with J gene TRBJ1-2; D call uncertain. The CDR3 has 17 residues. V lost 3 bases, J lost 4 bases, and 22 bases lay in between. The V gene's germline CDR1 is SGHRS and CDR2 YFSETQ. The CDR3 DNA reads as TGCGCCAGCAGCTATCATCCCTCGAGTGAAAAAGCCTATGGCTACACCTTC. This gives the protein CASSYHPSSEKAYGYTF.

The V and J genes are TRBV9 and TRBJ1-4; D perhaps matches TRBD1 (5 bases). The ends were cut back, 4 bases at V and 7 bases at J, with 14 bases in the middle. CDR3 length: 14 residues. Germline CDR1 is SGDLS and CDR2 is YYNGEE. The CDR3 nucleotides read TGTGCCAGCAGCCCCCAGGGAGGCGTTGAAAAACTGTTTTTT. It is translated as CASSPQGGVEKLFF.

With regard to this clone: Other DNA sequences in the same sample also yield this CDR3. The chain joins TRBV6-1 to TRBJ2-1; D may be TRBD2 (7 bases). Germline lookup yields CDR1 MNHNS and CDR2 SASEGT. Trimming took off 3 bases at V and 8 bases at J, with 17 bases between the two ends. The CDR3 runs 15 residues. Here the CDR3 DNA reads TGTGCCAGCAGTGAGGCTAGGGGGGGGGCCGATGAGCAGTTCTTC. Amino acid sequence: CASSEARGGADEQFF.